The rows below give T cell receptor beta chains drawn from one sample of a study of blood T cell repertoires in COVID-19. Clones were read by immunoSEQ multiplex PCR, and TCRdb kept only the in-frame ones, dropping some. The profile shows 210,000 or so clones, just under 90% of them singletons. The sequencing input was peripheral blood. The receptors were sampled from a young man with COVID-19, enrolled during active disease. Both conserved end residues are part of each CDR3. The order of the fields is CDR3 DNA, CDR3 protein, J gene, clone size, D gene, V gene. The D gene is left open where the match is weak. Part of the rows lack a size; the others show once, few, many or a class for expanded clones.

TGTGCCAGCAGCCAATCCGACAGGTCCTATGGCTACACCTTC CASSQSDRSYGYTF TRBJ1-2 . . TRBV16
TGCGCCAGCAGCCGCTACACCAGGGGGCGAGGCTATGGCTACACCTTC CASSRYTRGRGYGYTF TRBJ1-2 . TRBD1 TRBV4-1
TGTGCCACCCGGAGTAGCGGGAACACCGGGGAGCTGTTTTTT CATRSSGNTGELFF TRBJ2-2 . . TRBV7-3
TGTGCCTGGAGTGCCTTTCCGAGCGGGGGAGAGACCCAGTACTTC CAWSAFPSGGETQYF TRBJ2-5 . TRBD2 TRBV30
TGTGCCAGCAGTCTTGAGGCGACAGGGGTCTATGGCTACACCTTC CASSLEATGVYGYTF TRBJ1-2 once TRBD1 TRBV27
TGTGCCACCAGCAGCTCGGGGACAGGTGGGAACACCATATATTTT CATSSSGTGGNTIYF TRBJ1-3 . TRBD1 TRBV15
TGTGCCAGCAGTTACTTGCTAGCGGGAGGATCCTACGAGCAGTACTTC CASSYLLAGGSYEQYF TRBJ2-7 . TRBD2 TRBV6-2/TRBV6-3
TGTGCCAGCACCGCCCCGGGACTCAGCACAGATACGCAGTATTTT CASTAPGLSTDTQYF TRBJ2-3 . . TRBV5-4
TGTGCCAGCGTATTTTATCCCCCGGGACTCGGTACCTACGAGCAGTACTTC CASVFYPPGLGTYEQYF TRBJ2-7 . . TRBV27
TGTGCCAGCAGCGACCAGGGGAACACTGAAGCTTTCTTT CASSDQGNTEAFF TRBJ1-1 . . TRBV7-3
TGCAGTGCTAGTGGGGGGCCGAACTATGGCTACACCTTC CSASGGPNYGYTF TRBJ1-2 . . TRBV20-1
TGCAGCGTTGGGGGTCAGGGGGCCCGAGAGCAGTACTTC CSVGGQGAREQYF TRBJ2-7 . TRBD1 TRBV29-1
TGTGCCAGCAGCCAAGGGACAGGGGGACCAGATACGCAGTATTTT CASSQGTGGPDTQYF TRBJ2-3 . TRBD1 TRBV5-5
TGTGCCAGCATTAGGTCTAGAAGCCCATACGAGCAGTACTTC CASIRSRSPYEQYF TRBJ2-7 . . TRBV28
TGTGCCAGCAGCTTCCCCCTAAAGAGCGAGCAGTACTTC CASSFPLKSEQYF TRBJ2-7 . . TRBV7-9
TGTGCCAGCAGTACCCCCAGACAGGCCTCCTACGAGCAGTACTTC CASSTPRQASYEQYF TRBJ2-7 . . TRBV6-2/TRBV6-3
TGCGCCAGCAGCTTGTCGGGTAGCAACAATCAGCCCCAGCATTTT CASSLSGSNNQPQHF TRBJ1-5 . . TRBV5-1
TGTGCCAGCAGCTTAAACGACGCAGCGGGAGTCTACAATGAGCAGTTCTTC CASSLNDAAGVYNEQFF TRBJ2-1 . TRBD2 TRBV7-3
TGTGCCAGCAGGTATAACAGGGGGCATACTGAAGCTTTCTTT CASRYNRGHTEAFF TRBJ1-1 . TRBD1 TRBV11-1
TGTGCCAGCATTTGGGACTACTCGAACACTGAAGCTTTCTTT CASIWDYSNTEAFF TRBJ1-1 . . TRBV2
TGCAGCGTTCGCCGGGACATCAATCAGCCCCAGCATTTT CSVRRDINQPQHF TRBJ1-5 . . TRBV29-1
TGTGCCAGCAGTTCGGATCAGACAGGGGATGGCAATCAGCCCCAGCATTTT CASSSDQTGDGNQPQHF TRBJ1-5 . TRBD1 TRBV28
TGTGCCAGCAGCCAAGAAGGCGGAGTATACGGGGGGGAAGCTTTCTTT CASSQEGGVYGGEAFF TRBJ1-1 . . TRBV4-2
TGTGCCAGCAGCCACGACAGGGGCACTGAAGCTTTCTTT CASSHDRGTEAFF TRBJ1-1 . TRBD1 TRBV7-2
TGTGCCAGCAGCGTCCGGGACAGGATAGGCGGCTACACCTTC CASSVRDRIGGYTF TRBJ1-2 few TRBD1 TRBV5-4
TGTGCCAGCAGTTTGGAACAGGCGTCTGGGGAGCAGTACTTC CASSLEQASGEQYF TRBJ2-7 . . TRBV28
TGTGCCAGCAGCCAGGACCCGGGACTGTACTACAATGAGCAGTTCTTC CASSQDPGLYYNEQFF TRBJ2-1 few . TRBV4-2
TGTGCCAGCAGGATGGACAGAAACTATGGCTACACCTTC CASRMDRNYGYTF TRBJ1-2 . . TRBV2
TGCGCCAGCAGGGGGACAGACCCAAATTCACCCCTCCACTTT CASRGTDPNSPLHF TRBJ1-6 . TRBD1 TRBV5-1
TGTGCCAGCAGCTTGATGGGGGCCTCCCGGGCTTACGAGCAGTACTTC CASSLMGASRAYEQYF TRBJ2-7 . . TRBV11-2
TGCGCCAGCAGCGCTTGGGACAGGAGTTCCTACGAGCAGTACTTC CASSAWDRSSYEQYF TRBJ2-7 . TRBD1 TRBV5-1
TGTGCCAGCACCATTCCCCACAGGGGCAATCAGCCCCAGCATTTT CASTIPHRGNQPQHF TRBJ1-5 . . TRBV6-6
TGTGCCAGCAGTGCCTCACCCGTAGCGGGAGTACGAAATGAGCAGTTCTTC CASSASPVAGVRNEQFF TRBJ2-1 . TRBD2 TRBV6-4
TGTGCCAGTAGTATAACCGGTTTCCCGGAAAAACTGTTTTTT CASSITGFPEKLFF TRBJ1-4 . . TRBV19
TGTGCCATCAGCGACCGAAGGGGGAACACTGAAGCTTTCTTT CAISDRRGNTEAFF TRBJ1-1 . . TRBV10-3
TGTGCCAGCAGCCGGTGGGTGACAGGTGAAGCTTTCTTT CASSRWVTGEAFF TRBJ1-1 . . TRBV12-3/TRBV12-4
TGTGCCATCGGGACAGGGGGGACCCCTGAAGCTTTCTTT CAIGTGGTPEAFF TRBJ1-1 . TRBD1 TRBV10-3
TGTGCCAGCAGTTACGGGGGGATGAACACTGAAGCTTTCTTT CASSYGGMNTEAFF TRBJ1-1 . . TRBV6-2/TRBV6-3
TGCGCCAGCAGCTTGGTTGTAGTGGGGCTAGCCAAAAACATTCAGTACTTC CASSLVVVGLAKNIQYF TRBJ2-4 . . TRBV5-1
TGCGCCAGCAGTCAACCTAGACAGGGTAGCAATGAAAAACTGTTTTTT CASSQPRQGSNEKLFF TRBJ1-4 . TRBD1 TRBV23-1
TGTGCCAGCAGCCAAGGAGAACAGGGTAGACGTAGCAATCAGCCCCAGCATTTT CASSQGEQGRRSNQPQHF TRBJ1-5 . . TRBV3-1/TRBV3-2
TGTGCCATCAGTGATGGGGAGGGCTATGGCTACACCTTC CAISDGEGYGYTF TRBJ1-2 . . TRBV10-3
TGCGCCAGCAGCCAAGTGCCAGCGGGAGGGCGCGAGCAGTACTTC CASSQVPAGGREQYF TRBJ2-7 . TRBD2 TRBV4-3
TGCGCCAGCAGCCAAGAACCGGTCCCTAACTATGGCTACACCTTC CASSQEPVPNYGYTF TRBJ1-2 . . TRBV4-3
TGTGCCAGCAGCTTACAGGAAGAGACCCAGTACTTC CASSLQEETQYF TRBJ2-5 . . TRBV11-1
TGTGCCAGCAGTTACGAAGGGGGCTCCTACGAGCAGTACTTC CASSYEGGSYEQYF TRBJ2-7 . . TRBV6-5
TGTGCCAGCAGTGAACGGTTCTATAGCAATCAGCCCCAGCATTTT CASSERFYSNQPQHF TRBJ1-5 . . TRBV2
TGTGCCAGTAGTCCCCTGGACAGGGATGACACTGAAGCTTTCTTT CASSPLDRDDTEAFF TRBJ1-1 . TRBD1 TRBV19
TGTGCCAGTAGCCGAGTTCTAGCGGGGGGCCACATTCTCACCGGCTACGAGCAGTACTTC CASSRVLAGGHILTGYEQYF TRBJ2-7 . TRBD2 TRBV19
TGTGCCAGCAGCCAGGACCGGGAAACCTATGGCTACACCTTC CASSQDRETYGYTF TRBJ1-2 . . TRBV7-2
TGTGCCAGCAGGCCGGGACTAGCGGGCAACGAGCAGTACTTC CASRPGLAGNEQYF TRBJ2-7 . TRBD2 TRBV27
TGTGCCAGCAGTGAGTTAGGACTAGGCCCTCTTCGGGTCACCGGGGAGCTGTTTTTT CASSELGLGPLRVTGELFF TRBJ2-2 . TRBD2 TRBV6-4
TGTGCCTGGAGGCCCAGGGGGCTAGGGGCTGAAGCTTTCTTT CAWRPRGLGAEAFF TRBJ1-1 . TRBD1 TRBV30
TGCGCCAGCAGCCTGGGCGCGGGAGCGGGAGATACGCAGTATTTT CASSLGAGAGDTQYF TRBJ2-3 . TRBD2 TRBV4-3